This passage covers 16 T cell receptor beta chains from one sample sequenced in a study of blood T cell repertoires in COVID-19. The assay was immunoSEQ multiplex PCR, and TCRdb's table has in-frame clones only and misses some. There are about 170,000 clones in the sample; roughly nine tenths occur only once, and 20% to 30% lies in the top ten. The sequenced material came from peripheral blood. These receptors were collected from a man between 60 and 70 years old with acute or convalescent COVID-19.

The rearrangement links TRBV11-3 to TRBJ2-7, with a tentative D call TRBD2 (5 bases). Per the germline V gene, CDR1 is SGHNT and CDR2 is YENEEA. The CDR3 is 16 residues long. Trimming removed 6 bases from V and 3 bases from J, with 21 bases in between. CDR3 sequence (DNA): TGTGCCAGCAGTTCCCGTACGGGAACGAAGAACTACGAGCAGTACTTC. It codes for CASSSRTGTKNYEQYF.

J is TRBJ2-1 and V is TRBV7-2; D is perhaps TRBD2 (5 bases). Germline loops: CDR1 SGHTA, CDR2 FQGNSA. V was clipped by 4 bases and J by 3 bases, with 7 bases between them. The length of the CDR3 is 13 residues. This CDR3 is CASSSRDYNEQFF. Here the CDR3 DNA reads TGTGCCAGCAGCTCCCGGGACTACAATGAGCAGTTCTTC. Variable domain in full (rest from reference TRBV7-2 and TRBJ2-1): GAGVSQSPSNKVTEKGKDVELRCDPISGHTALYWYRQSLGQGLEFLIYFQGNSAPDKSGLPSDRFSAERTGGSVSTLTIQRTQQEDSAVYLCASSSRDYNEQFFGPGTRLTVL.

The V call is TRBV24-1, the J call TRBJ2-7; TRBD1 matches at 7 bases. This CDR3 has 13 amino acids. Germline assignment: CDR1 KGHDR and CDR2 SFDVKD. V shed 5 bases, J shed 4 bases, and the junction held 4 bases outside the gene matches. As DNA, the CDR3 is TGTGCCACCAGTGGGGGACAGCTGTACGAGCAGTACTTC. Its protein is CATSGGQLYEQYF.

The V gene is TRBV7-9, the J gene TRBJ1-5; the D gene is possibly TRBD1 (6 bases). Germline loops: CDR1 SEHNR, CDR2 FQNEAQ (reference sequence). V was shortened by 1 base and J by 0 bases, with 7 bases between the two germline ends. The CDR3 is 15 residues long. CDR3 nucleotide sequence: TGTGCCAGCAGCTTAGGGACAGTTAGCAATCAGCCCCAGCATTTT. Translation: CASSLGTVSNQPQHF.

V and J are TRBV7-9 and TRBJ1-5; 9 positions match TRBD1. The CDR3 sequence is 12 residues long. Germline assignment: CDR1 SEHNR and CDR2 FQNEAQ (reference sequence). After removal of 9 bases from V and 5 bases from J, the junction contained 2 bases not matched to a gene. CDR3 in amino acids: CASRTGDQPQHF. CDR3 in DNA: TGTGCCAGTCGGACAGGGGATCAGCCCCAGCATTTT.

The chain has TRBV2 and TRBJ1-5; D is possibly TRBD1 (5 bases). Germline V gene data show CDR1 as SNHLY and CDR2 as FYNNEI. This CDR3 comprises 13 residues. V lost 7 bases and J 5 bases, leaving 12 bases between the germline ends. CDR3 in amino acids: CASNAGIHQPQHF. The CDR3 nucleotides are TGTGCCAGCAACGCAGGGATTCATCAGCCCCAGCATTTT. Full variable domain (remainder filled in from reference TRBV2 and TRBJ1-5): EPEVTQTPSHQVTQMGQEVILRCVPISNHLYFYWYRQILGQKVEFLVSFYNNEISEKSEIFDDQFSVERPDGSNFTLKIRSTKLEDSAMYFCASNAGIHQPQHFGDGTRLSIL.

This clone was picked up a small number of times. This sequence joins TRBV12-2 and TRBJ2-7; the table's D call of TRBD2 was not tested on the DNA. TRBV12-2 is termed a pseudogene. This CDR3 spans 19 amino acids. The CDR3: CASRPELASLDVSSYEQYV. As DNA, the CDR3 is TGTGCAAGTCGCCCGGAGCTGGCTAGCCTTGACGTTAGCTCCTACGAGCAGTACGTC.

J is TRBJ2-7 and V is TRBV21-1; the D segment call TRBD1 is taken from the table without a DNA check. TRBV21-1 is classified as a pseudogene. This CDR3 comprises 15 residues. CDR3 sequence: CASSKERQGVYEQYV. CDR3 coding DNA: TGTGCCAGCAGCAAAGAACGACAGGGAGTTTACGAGCAGTACGTC.

The CDR3 sequence is CASSARQAGIDEQFF. The CDR3 DNA reads TGTGCCAGCAGCGCACGCCAAGCGGGGATTGATGAGCAGTTCTTC. The chain has TRBV11-3 and TRBJ2-1, with 7 bases matching TRBD2. This CDR3 is built from 15 residues. From germline, CDR1 is SGHNT and CDR2 YENEEA. Germline trimming cut 5 bases from V and 8 bases from J; bases unmatched to any gene: 12.

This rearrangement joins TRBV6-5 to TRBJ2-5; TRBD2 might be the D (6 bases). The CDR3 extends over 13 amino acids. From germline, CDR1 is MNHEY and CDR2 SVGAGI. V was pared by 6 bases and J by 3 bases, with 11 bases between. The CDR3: CASRAGGEETQYF. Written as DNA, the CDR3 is TGTGCCAGCAGGGCCGGAGGGGAAGAGACCCAGTACTTC.

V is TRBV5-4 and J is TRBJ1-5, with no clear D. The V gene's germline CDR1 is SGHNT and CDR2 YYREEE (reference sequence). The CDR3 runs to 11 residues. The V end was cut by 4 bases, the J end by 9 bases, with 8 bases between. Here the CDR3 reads CASSPHSPQHF. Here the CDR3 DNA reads TGTGCCAGCAGCCCCCATTCGCCCCAGCATTTT.

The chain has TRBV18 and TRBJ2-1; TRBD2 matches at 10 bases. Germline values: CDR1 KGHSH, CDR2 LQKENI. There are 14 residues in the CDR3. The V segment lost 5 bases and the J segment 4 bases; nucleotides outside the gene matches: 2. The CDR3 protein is CASSMTSGYNEQFF. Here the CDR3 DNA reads TGTGCCAGCTCAATGACTAGCGGGTACAATGAGCAGTTCTTC.

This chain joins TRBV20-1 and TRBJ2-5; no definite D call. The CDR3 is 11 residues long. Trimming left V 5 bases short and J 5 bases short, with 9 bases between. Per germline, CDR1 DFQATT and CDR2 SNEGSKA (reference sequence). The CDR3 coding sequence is TGCAGTGCTCGACTGACGGAGACCCAGTACTTC. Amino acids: CSARLTETQYF.

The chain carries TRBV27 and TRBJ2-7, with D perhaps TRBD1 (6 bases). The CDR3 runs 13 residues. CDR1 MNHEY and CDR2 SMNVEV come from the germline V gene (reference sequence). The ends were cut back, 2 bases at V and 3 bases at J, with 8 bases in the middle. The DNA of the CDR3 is TGTGCCAGCAGTTTAAGGGGGAGCTACGAGCAGTACTTC. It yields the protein CASSLRGSYEQYF.

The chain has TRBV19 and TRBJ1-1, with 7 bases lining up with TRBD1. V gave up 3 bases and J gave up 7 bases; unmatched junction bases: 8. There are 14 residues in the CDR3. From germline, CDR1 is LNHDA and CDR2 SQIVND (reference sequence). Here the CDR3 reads CASSIGGGSNEAFF. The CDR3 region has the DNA TGTGCCAGTAGTATTGGAGGGGGCTCAAATGAAGCTTTCTTT. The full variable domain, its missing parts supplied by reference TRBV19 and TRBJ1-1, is DGGITQSPKYLFRKEGQNVTLSCEQNLNHDAMYWYRQDPGQGLRLIYYSQIVNDFQKGDIAEGYSVSREKKESFPLTVTSAQKNPTAFYLCASSIGGGSNEAFFGQGTRLTVV.

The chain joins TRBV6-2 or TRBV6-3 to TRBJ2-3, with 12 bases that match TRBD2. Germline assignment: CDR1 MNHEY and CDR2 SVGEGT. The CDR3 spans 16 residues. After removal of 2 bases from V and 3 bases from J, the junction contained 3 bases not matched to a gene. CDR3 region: CASSYPGLAGTDTQYF. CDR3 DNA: TGTGCCAGCAGTTACCCCGGACTAGCGGGGACAGATACGCAGTATTTT.